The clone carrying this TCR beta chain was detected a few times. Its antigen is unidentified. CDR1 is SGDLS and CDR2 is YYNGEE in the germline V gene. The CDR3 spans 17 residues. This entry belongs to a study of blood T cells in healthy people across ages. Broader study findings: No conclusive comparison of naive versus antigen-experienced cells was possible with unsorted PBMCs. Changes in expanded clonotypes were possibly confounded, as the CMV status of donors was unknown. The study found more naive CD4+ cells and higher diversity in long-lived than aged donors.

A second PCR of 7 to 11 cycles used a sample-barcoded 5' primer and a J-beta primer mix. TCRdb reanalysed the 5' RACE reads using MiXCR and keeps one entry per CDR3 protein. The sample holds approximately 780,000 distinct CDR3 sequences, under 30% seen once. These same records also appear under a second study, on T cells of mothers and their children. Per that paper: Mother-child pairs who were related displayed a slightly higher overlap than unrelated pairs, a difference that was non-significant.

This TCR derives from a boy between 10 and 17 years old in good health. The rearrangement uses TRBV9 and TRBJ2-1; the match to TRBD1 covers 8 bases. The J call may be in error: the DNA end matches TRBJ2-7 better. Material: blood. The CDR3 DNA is TGTGCCAGCAGCGTAGAGGAGACAGGGGTTGGAACCTACGAGCAGTACTTC. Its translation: CASSVEETGVGTYEQYF.